Listed below are T cell receptor beta chains from one sample, sequenced in a study of T cell responses to AZD1222 COVID-19 vaccine. The repertoire was sequenced with immunoSEQ multiplex PCR; TCRdb's copy has only in-frame clones and lacks some. Altogether some 130,000 clones are present, around 84% being singletons, with the ten largest covering over 4%. The specimen comprised peripheral blood, sampled on day 0 of AZD1222 vaccination. The receptors come from an adult in good health. Each CDR3 is given with its conserved first and last residue. The D gene is left open where the match is weak. Only some rows state a clone size, as once, few, many or a class for expanded clones.

v_call	cdr3_length	d_call	j_call	clone_size	cdr3_nt	cdr3_aa
TRBV6-1	12	.	TRBJ1-5	.	TGTGCCAGCAGTGAATTGTGGGAGCCCCAGCATTTT	CASSELWEPQHF
TRBV21-1	15	.	TRBJ1-5	.	TGTGCCAGCAGCACCCTGGGGGGAACGGGCCAGCCCCAGCATTTT	CASSTLGGTGQPQHF
TRBV12-5	17	.	TRBJ1-1	.	TGTGCTAGTGGTTTGGGATCTGAAAGGGGTACGAACACTGAAGCTTTCTTT	CASGLGSERGTNTEAFF
TRBV28	16	.	TRBJ1-5	.	TGTGCCAGCAGTCCTCCGCGAGTGGGGAGCAATCAGCCCCAGCATTTT	CASSPPRVGSNQPQHF
TRBV10-1	12	.	TRBJ2-2	few	TGCGCCAGCAGCCCTACTACCGGGGAGCTGTTTTTT	CASSPTTGELFF
TRBV27	18	TRBD2	TRBJ2-3	.	TGTGCCAGCAGTTCTTTCTGGACTAGCGGGGTCGTGAAAGATACGCAGTATTTT	CASSSFWTSGVVKDTQYF
TRBV7-9	16	.	TRBJ1-5	.	TGTGCCAGCAGCTTAGTGGGGGCCTTCGGCAATCAGCCCCAGCATTTT	CASSLVGAFGNQPQHF
TRBV28	15	.	TRBJ1-4	.	TGTGCCAGCAGTTCCCTAGGGGATAGCAATGAAAAACTGTTTTTT	CASSSLGDSNEKLFF
TRBV5-1	14	.	TRBJ1-4	.	TGCGCCAGCAGCTTAGGGGACTACGGTGAAAAACTGTTTTTT	CASSLGDYGEKLFF
TRBV3-1/TRBV3-2	16	.	TRBJ1-6	.	TGTGCCAGCAGCACCCACAGGAGCTCCTATAATTCACCCCTCCACTTT	CASSTHRSSYNSPLHF
TRBV9	14	.	TRBJ2-7	.	TGTGCCAGCAGCGTAGGAGTGGCATCCTACGAGCAGTACTTC	CASSVGVASYEQYF
TRBV5-1	13	.	TRBJ1-1	few	TGCGCCAGCAGCCGCGCGGGGGAGAACGGAGCTTTCTTT	CASSRAGENGAFF
TRBV10-3	16	.	TRBJ2-2	.	TGTGCCATCAGTCTGACCCAGCCACCCAACACCGGGGAGCTGTTTTTT	CAISLTQPPNTGELFF
TRBV6-5	15	TRBD1	TRBJ1-6	.	TGTGCCAGCAGTTCAAACAGGGGGGGTAATTCACCCCTCCACTTT	CASSSNRGGNSPLHF
TRBV18	13	.	TRBJ2-7	.	TGTGCCAGCTCACCACCCTTAACCTACGAGCAGTACTTC	CASSPPLTYEQYF
TRBV7-3	16	.	TRBJ2-2	.	TGTGCCAGCAGCTCGGGGCACTGGACGAACACCGGGGAGCTGTTTTTT	CASSSGHWTNTGELFF
TRBV5-1	14	.	TRBJ2-3	.	TGCGCCACCCAAGTAGGGGAACGCACAGATACGCAGTATTTT	CATQVGERTDTQYF
TRBV7-9	12	.	TRBJ1-2	.	TGTGCCAGCAGCTTAGAACGAAGAGGCTACACCTTC	CASSLERRGYTF
TRBV24-1	12	.	TRBJ1-2	.	TGTGCCACCAGTGATTTAAACAGAGGCTACACCTTC	CATSDLNRGYTF
TRBV30	16	.	TRBJ2-1	few	TGTGCCTGGACCCGAACTACAGGAATCTCCTACAATGAGCAGTTCTTC	CAWTRTTGISYNEQFF
TRBV2	16	.	TRBJ1-1	few	TGTGCCAGCAGTGAAATCCCGCCGGTGAGGGATACTGAAGCTTTCTTT	CASSEIPPVRDTEAFF
TRBV7-9	14	.	TRBJ1-2	.	TGTGCCAGCAGCCGGGACACCGCTTTCTATGGCTACACCTTC	CASSRDTAFYGYTF
TRBV4-1	15	.	TRBJ1-1	.	TGCGCCAGCAGCCAAGTTTCGGGGGGCAACACTGAAGCTTTCTTT	CASSQVSGGNTEAFF